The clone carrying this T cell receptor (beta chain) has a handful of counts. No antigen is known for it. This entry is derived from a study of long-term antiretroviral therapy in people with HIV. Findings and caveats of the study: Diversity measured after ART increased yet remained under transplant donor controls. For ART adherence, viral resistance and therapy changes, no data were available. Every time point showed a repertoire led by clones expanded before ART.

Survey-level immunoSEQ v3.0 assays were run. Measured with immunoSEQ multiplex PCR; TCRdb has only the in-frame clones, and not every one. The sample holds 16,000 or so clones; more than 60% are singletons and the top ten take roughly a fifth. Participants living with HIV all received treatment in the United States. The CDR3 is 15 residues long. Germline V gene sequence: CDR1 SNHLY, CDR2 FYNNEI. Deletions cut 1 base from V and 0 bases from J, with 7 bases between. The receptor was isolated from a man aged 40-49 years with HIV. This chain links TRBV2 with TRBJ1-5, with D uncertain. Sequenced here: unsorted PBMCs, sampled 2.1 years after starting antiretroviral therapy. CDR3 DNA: TGTGCCAGCAGTGAAGAAGGGTATAGCAATCAGCCCCAGCATTTT. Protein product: CASSEEGYSNQPQHF. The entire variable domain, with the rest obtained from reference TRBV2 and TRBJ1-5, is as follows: EPEVTQTPSHQVTQMGQEVILRCVPISNHLYFYWYRQILGQKVEFLVSFYNNEISEKSEIFDDQFSVERPDGSNFTLKIRSTKLEDSAMYFCASSEEGYSNQPQHFGDGTRLSIL.